This T cell receptor beta chain stems from a study of regulatory T cells in long-lasting Graves disease. Time point given: newly diagnosed GD, antithyroid drugs for less than 3 months. Scientists built the TCR library using RNA that was extracted from PBMCs. Arm-PCR with iRepertoire HTBI primers amplified the CDR3 regions for these TCR beta libraries. TCRdb reanalysed the multiplex PCR reads using MiXCR and keeps one entry per CDR3 protein. The data contain hundreds of thousands of distinct CDR3 sequences, roughly 15% of them singletons. This clonotype was seen at least ten times. The specimen comprised peripheral blood mononuclear cells (PBMCs), sampled at new diagnosis, from a patient treated with antithyroid drugs. This TCR was sampled from a female donor with Graves disease.

CDR3 DNA: TGTGCCAGCAGCTTAAGCGGGAGCCAAGAGACCCAGTACTTC. It yields the protein CASSLSGSQETQYF. V and J are TRBV7-2 and TRBJ2-5; the match to TRBD2 covers 8 bases. CDR1 and CDR2 from the germline V gene are SGHTA and FQGNSA. The CDR3 runs to 14 residues. V dropped 2 bases and J dropped 1; count of bases not matched to a gene: 0.